The clone carrying this T cell receptor beta chain was observed a few times. The antigen remains unidentified. A second roughly 6 to 11 cycle PCR used barcoded and J-beta primers. One entry per CDR3 protein results from TCRdb running MiXCR on the 5' RACE reads. The sample has about a million distinct CDR3 sequences; 48% are singletons. The data belong to a study of blood T cells in healthy people across ages. Whole-study findings and limits: More naive CD4+ cells and higher diversity marked long-lived donors relative to aged donors.

The sequencing input was blood. This receptor was obtained from a man younger than 40 in good health.

The CDR3: CASSQHRVGASSTDTQYF. CDR3 in DNA: TGCGCCAGCAGCCAACACCGCGTCGGGGCCTCTAGCACAGATACGCAGTATTTT. The V call is TRBV4-1, the J call TRBJ2-3; D might be TRBD1 or TRBD2, each matching 5 bases. Trimming pared 2 bases from V and 0 bases from J, leaving 18 bases between. This CDR3 spans 18 amino acids. The germline V gene encodes CDR1 MGHRA and CDR2 YSYEKL.